The clone carrying this T cell receptor beta chain has ten or more counts. This entry is derived from a study of metastatic and nonmetastatic thyroid tumors. TCRdb re-clonotyped the PCR reads via MiXCR. Among 23,000 or so clones listed, roughly a quarter were seen once. The length of the CDR3 is 15 residues. V lost 4 bases and J lost 5; bases outside the gene matches: 7. Germline lookup yields CDR1 MNHEY and CDR2 SMNVEV (reference sequence). Each patient came to thyroid surgery without any prior treatment (of any kind). The V call is TRBV27, the J call TRBJ2-5, with 10 bases that match TRBD1. This clonotype originated in a male donor with papillary thyroid cancer or a benign thyroid nodule (not recorded which). Some clones in this sample may be carry-over from other donors' samples. The source material was tumor tissue. CDR3 region: CASSWRQGAGETQYF. CDR3 DNA sequence: TGTGCCAGCAGTTGGCGACAGGGGGCGGGGGAGACCCAGTACTTC.